One sample yielded the 14 T cell receptor beta chains listed below, sequenced in a study of early T cells in non-severe SARS-CoV-2 infection. Each CDR3 protein is one row after TCRdb ran MiXCR on the 5' RACE reads. Of around 44,000 distinct CDR3 sequences in the sample, approximately 9.8% were seen once. The sequenced sample consisted of whole blood. The receptors stem from an adult who was a healthcare worker with PCR-confirmed SARS-CoV-2 infection or an uninfected control (not recorded which).

This clonotype was counted at least ten times. J is TRBJ2-1 and V is TRBV18; D call uncertain. This CDR3 region has 13 residues. V was trimmed by 3 bases and J by 6 bases, leaving 9 bases between them. Germline CDR1 is KGHSH and CDR2 is LQKENI. The CDR3 region is CASSPSRSNEQFF. The DNA of the CDR3 is TGTGCCAGCTCACCTTCAAGGAGCAATGAGCAGTTCTTC.

This clonotype was counted many times. This chain connects TRBV7-9 to TRBJ2-1, with D unresolved. This CDR3 comprises 12 residues. Per germline, CDR1 SEHNR and CDR2 FQNEAQ (reference sequence). Trimming removed 3 bases from V and 4 bases from J, with 4 bases in between. CDR3 region: CASSFSYNEQFF. The CDR3 nucleotides are TGTGCCAGCAGCTTTTCTTACAATGAGCAGTTCTTC.

The chain uses TRBV7-9 and TRBJ1-2, with D possibly being TRBD1 (6 bases). CDR1 is SEHNR and CDR2 is FQNEAQ in the germline V gene (reference sequence). This CDR3 comprises 14 residues. Trimming stripped 5 bases from V and 4 bases from J, with 14 bases between. This CDR3 reads CASSQGQTSYGYTF. The CDR3 region has the DNA TGTGCCAGCAGCCAAGGACAGACTTCCTATGGCTACACCTTC.

This clonotype occurred many times. This chain joins TRBV3-1 and TRBJ2-1, with 9 bases fitting TRBD2. CDR3 length: 15 amino acids. CDR1 and CDR2 (germline): LGHDT, YNNKEL (reference sequence). V was clipped by 0 bases and J by 10 bases; unmatched bases: 7. The CDR3 loop reads CASSQERVTSGEQFF. CDR3 DNA sequence: TGTGCCAGCAGCCAAGAGCGAGTGACTAGCGGAGAGCAGTTCTTC.

This clonotype was seen ten or more times. This chain uses TRBV6-5 with TRBJ1-1, with D unclear. Germline V lookup: CDR1 MNHEY, CDR2 SVGAGI. CDR3 size: 16 residues. V was trimmed by 0 bases and J by 5 bases, leaving 16 bases between them. Here the CDR3 reads CASSYSPKPPGTEAFF. The CDR3 DNA reads TGTGCCAGCAGTTACTCGCCAAAACCCCCTGGGACTGAAGCTTTCTTT.

The rearrangement uses TRBV18 and TRBJ2-7; 7 bases are a match to TRBD2. This CDR3 comprises 16 residues. CDR1 and CDR2 from the germline V gene are KGHSH and LQKENI. V shed 1 base and J 7 bases; nucleotides not matched to a gene: 13. This chain's CDR3 is CASSPLSGIPVGEQYF. The CDR3 DNA sequence: TGTGCCAGCTCACCACTGAGCGGGATACCGGTGGGGGAGCAGTACTTC.

Concerning this clonotype itself: A much more abundant neighbour one base away suggests this may be a read error. V gene TRBV10-2 combines with J gene TRBJ2-7, with 7 bases fitting TRBD1. The ends lost 4 bases at V and 3 bases at J; junction bases unmatched: 9. The length of the CDR3 is 15 residues. The germline gives CDR1 WSHSY, CDR2 SAAADI. Here the CDR3 reads CASSGRNRGGYEQYF. CDR3 sequence (DNA): TGCGCCAGCAGTGGGAGGAACAGGGGTGGCTACGAGCAGTACTTC.

This clonotype was recorded many times. This chain links TRBV5-6 with TRBJ2-7; D is unresolved. Trimming removed 4 bases at V and 3 bases at J, with 8 bases between. Germline V gives CDR1 SGHDT, CDR2 YYEEEE. The CDR3 consists of 12 residues. The CDR3 sequence is CASSAYSYEQYF. The CDR3 coding sequence is TGTGCCAGCAGCGCTTACAGCTACGAGCAGTACTTC. Variable domain in full (rest from reference TRBV5-6 and TRBJ2-7): DAGVTQSPTHLIKTRGQQVTLRCSPKSGHDTVSWYQQALGQGPQFIFQYYEEEERQRGNFPDRFSGHQFPNYSSELNVNALLLGDSALYLCASSAYSYEQYFGPGTRLTVT.

The table lists this clonotype with a few counts. The V gene is TRBV27, the J gene TRBJ2-7, with TRBD2 matching over 11 bases. This CDR3 is built from 18 residues. V trimming: 11 bases; J trimming: 0 bases; junction bases outside the gene matches: 18. Germline loops: CDR1 MNHEY, CDR2 SMNVEV (reference sequence). In nucleotides, the CDR3 is TGTGCCCCGCGGCAGAGTAGACTAGCGGGACCCTGCTCCTACGAGCAGTACTTC. Its protein product is CAPRQSRLAGPCSYEQYF.

The genes are TRBV5-8 and TRBJ2-5, with TRBD2 matching over 7 bases. The length of the CDR3 is 13 residues. CDR1 SGHTS and CDR2 YDEGEE come from the germline V gene. J gave up 4 bases and V 1 base, and 1 base lay outside the gene matches. CDR3: CASSLSGGETQYF. CDR3 in DNA: TGTGCCAGCAGCTTGTCGGGGGGAGAGACCCAGTACTTC.

Here the CDR3 DNA reads TGCAGCGCCGGTCAAGCCCATAGCACAGATACGCAGTATTTT. This gives the protein CSAGQAHSTDTQYF. The chain combines TRBV29-1 with TRBJ2-3; D remains unclear. The CDR3 loop spans 14 amino acids. Germline CDR1 is SQVTM and CDR2 is ANQGSEA. V was pared by 7 bases and J by 0 bases, with 14 bases between.

This clonotype appeared many times. The chain is built from TRBV12-5 and TRBJ2-3, with TRBD2 as a possible D gene (5 bases). Trimming cost V 7 bases and J 3 bases, with 20 bases left between them. Looked up from germline, CDR1 is LGHNT and CDR2 is FRNRAP. The CDR3 runs to 16 residues. Here the CDR3 DNA reads TGTGCTAGTGCCTCCGGGGAGAGGGAAGGAACAGATACGCAGTATTTT. It yields the protein CASASGEREGTDTQYF.

This sequence joins TRBV6-6 and TRBJ1-6, with 7 bases identical to TRBD1. The trim removed 4 bases at V and 7 bases at J, leaving 10 bases unmatched. Germline CDR1 and CDR2: MNHNY and SVGAGI (reference sequence). This CDR3 spans 16 amino acids. CDR3 loop: CASSSYGPTGNSPLHF. The CDR3 region has the DNA TGTGCCAGCAGTTCCTATGGACCGACAGGGAATTCACCCCTCCACTTT.

This clonotype came up many times. This sequence joins TRBV6-2 or TRBV6-3 and TRBJ2-3; D is unresolved. V lost 0 bases to trimming and J lost 1 base, with 8 bases between them. Germline lookup yields CDR1 MNHEY and CDR2 SVGEGT. This CDR3 has 15 residues. This chain's CDR3 is CASSYSRPGTDTQYF. The CDR3 DNA reads as TGTGCCAGCAGTTACTCTAGGCCTGGCACAGATACGCAGTATTTT.